This T cell receptor (beta chain) appears in the sequencing data of a study of blood T cell repertoires in COVID-19. As processed by the authors: Reference gene primers were amplified, and this amplification served to estimate nucleated cell counts. Only in-frame clones appear in the TCRdb table, and some are missing; sequencing was by immunoSEQ multiplex PCR. V, J and clone size derive from that table, while D and trimming were established from the DNA sequence. Of over 200,000 clones in the sample, roughly 90% were seen once. J lost 3 bases, V lost 4 bases, and 7 bases had no gene match. Per the germline V gene, CDR1 is SGHTA and CDR2 is FQGTGA. This CDR3 has 16 amino acids.

This sequence was found in a woman aged 40-49 years with acute or convalescent COVID-19. The specimen was peripheral blood. This chain connects TRBV7-3 to TRBJ2-3; TRBD1 aligns across 10 bases. CDR3 amino acids: CASSSGTGVLTDTQYF. For the CDR3, the DNA is TGTGCCAGCAGCTCCGGGACAGGGGTTCTGACAGATACGCAGTATTTT.